One sample yielded the 25 T cell receptor beta chains listed below, sequenced in a study of breast tumors, draining lymph nodes, adjacent tissues. MiXCR, run by TCRdb on the multiplex PCR reads, gives a single entry per CDR3 protein. The sample carries 21,000 or so distinct CDR3 sequences, approximately 40% recorded once. The material sequenced was breast tumor tissue. These TCRs come from a female donor with breast cancer. Some clones in this sample may be carry-over from other donors' samples.

This sequence joins TRBV20-1 and TRBJ2-2, with a tentative D call TRBD1 (6 bases). Germline CDR1 reads DFQATT; CDR2 reads SNEGSKA (reference sequence). The CDR3 covers 13 residues. The germline V and J ends were trimmed by 8 bases and 1 base, with 11 bases remaining between them. The CDR3 here is CSTPGQNTGELFF. As DNA, the CDR3 is TGCAGTACACCGGGACAGAACACCGGGGAGCTGTTTTTT.

This clonotype was observed at least ten times. The chain links TRBV7-9 to TRBJ1-2; the D is unclear. V lost 1 base to trimming and J lost 6 bases, with 6 bases between them. This CDR3 spans 12 amino acids. The germline V gene encodes CDR1 SEHNR and CDR2 FQNEAQ (reference sequence). CDR3 nucleotides: TGTGCCAGCAGCTTAGGCTGGGATGGCTACACCTTC. It codes for CASSLGWDGYTF.

With respect to this clonotype: The junction departs from germline at one end; a sequencing error may be responsible. This chain joins TRBV5-4 and TRBJ1-6; 7 bases map to TRBD1. From germline, CDR1 is SGHNT and CDR2 YYREEE (reference sequence). The CDR3 contains 15 residues. CDR3 in DNA: TGCGCCAGCAGCTTGGTTCAGGCAGGGGGGTCACCCCTCCACTTT. Its translation: CASSLVQAGGSPLHF.

The chain uses TRBV6-2 or TRBV6-3 and TRBJ2-3; 7 nucleotides match TRBD2. CDR3 length equals 15 residues. From germline, CDR1 is MNHEY and CDR2 SVGEGT. Germline trimming cut 6 bases from V and 4 bases from J; bases unmatched to any gene: 10. The CDR3 DNA reads TGTGCCAGCAGCTTGGCGACTAGCTTGGCAGATACGCAGTATTTT. It translates to CASSLATSLADTQYF.

This clonotype showed up many times. This chain uses TRBV20-1 with TRBJ2-2; 9 bases are shared with TRBD2. V gave up 1 base and J gave up 6 bases; unmatched junction bases: 18. Germline CDR1 DFQATT, CDR2 SNEGSKA (reference sequence). The CDR3 totals 19 residues. DNA for the CDR3: TGCAGTGCTAGAGCCCCTTTACTCTGCGGGGGGGCGGTCTCCGGGGAGCTGTTTTTT. It codes for CSARAPLLCGGAVSGELFF.

The rearrangement uses TRBV6-2 or TRBV6-3 and TRBJ2-3; TRBD2 might be the D (6 bases). The V gene's germline CDR1 is MNHEY and CDR2 SVGEGT. This CDR3 has 15 residues. V lost 6 bases to trimming and J lost 0 bases, with 13 bases between them. CDR3 amino acids: CASREGSGSTDTQYF. The DNA of the CDR3 is TGTGCCAGCAGGGAAGGTAGCGGCAGCACAGATACGCAGTATTTT.

The chain joins TRBV7-8 to TRBJ2-6; 8 nucleotides line up with TRBD2. Germline lookup yields CDR1 SGHVS and CDR2 FQNEAQ. The V gene end was trimmed by 5 bases and the J gene end by 2 bases; junction bases not matched to a gene: 8. This CDR3 has 17 residues. This CDR3 is CASSRGGGRTGANVLTF. CDR3 bases: TGTGCCAGCAGCCGAGGTGGCGGGAGGACTGGGGCCAACGTCCTGACTTTC.

At least ten counts were recorded for this clonotype. The chain is built from TRBV3-1 and TRBJ2-7; 11 bases map to TRBD1. The length of the CDR3 is 18 residues. V lost 0 bases to trimming and J lost 0 bases; unmatched junction nucleotides: 7. Germline CDR1 LGHDT, CDR2 YNNKEL (reference sequence). The CDR3 nucleotides are TGTGCCAGCAGCCAAGACCCCGGGACAGGGGGACTCTCCTACGAGCAGTACTTC. It translates to CASSQDPGTGGLSYEQYF.

V and J are TRBV2 and TRBJ2-1; the D gene is possibly TRBD2 (5 bases). V lost 6 bases and J 0 bases, leaving 15 bases between the germline ends. Germline CDR1 SNHLY, CDR2 FYNNEI. The CDR3 totals 16 residues. The CDR3 is CASRKLRESSYNEQFF. CDR3 nucleotide sequence: TGTGCCAGCAGGAAGCTCCGGGAAAGCTCCTACAATGAGCAGTTCTTC.

At least ten counts were recorded for this clonotype. The chain employs TRBV7-9 and TRBJ2-7; the match to TRBD1 covers 12 bases. Germline values: CDR1 SEHNR, CDR2 FQNEAQ (reference sequence). This CDR3 has 17 residues. J gave up 7 bases and V 2 bases, and 12 bases lay outside the gene matches. This chain's CDR3 is CASSLSGSGTGGREQYF. CDR3 DNA sequence: TGTGCCAGCAGCTTAAGTGGTTCCGGGACAGGGGGCCGGGAGCAGTACTTC.

This clonotype was recorded many times. This chain links TRBV30 with TRBJ2-7; TRBD2 matches 7 bases. The CDR3 has 12 amino acids. CDR1 GTSNPN and CDR2 SVGIG come from the germline V gene (reference sequence). V was pared by 5 bases and J by 0 bases, with 1 base of the junction left unmatched. The DNA for the CDR3 is TGTGCCTGGTCGGGGGGCTCCTACGAGCAGTACTTC. This translates into CAWSGGSYEQYF.

This clonotype was picked up many times. The chain joins TRBV12-3 or TRBV12-4 to TRBJ2-5, with D hard to call. The ends were cut back, 3 bases at V and 2 bases at J, with 7 bases in the middle. CDR3 size: 13 residues. The CDR3 coding sequence is TGTGCCAGCAGTTTGGGGTCACAAGAGACCCAGTACTTC. Translation gives CASSLGSQETQYF.

This clonotype occurred many times. The chain employs TRBV5-8 and TRBJ1-2; tentatively, D is TRBD1 (5 bases). The CDR3 loop spans 16 amino acids. Germline assignment: CDR1 SGHTS and CDR2 YDEGEE. V was cut by 0 bases and J by 4 bases, with 16 bases left in between. This CDR3 reads CASSLDGEGQTYGYTF. DNA for the CDR3: TGTGCCAGCAGCTTGGACGGTGAGGGGCAGACCTATGGCTACACCTTC.

This CDR3 is CASTGTGGTEAFF. In DNA form, the CDR3 reads TGTGCCAGTACCGGAACAGGGGGCACTGAAGCTTTCTTT. This chain uses TRBV19 with TRBJ1-1; 8 bases align to TRBD1. Germline loops: CDR1 LNHDA, CDR2 SQIVND (reference sequence). Losses at the gene ends were 7 bases for V and 4 bases for J; bases not matched to a gene: 5. The CDR3 sequence is 13 residues long.

This chain connects TRBV7-9 to TRBJ2-7, with D unclear. The germline V gene has CDR1 SEHNR and CDR2 FQNEAQ (reference sequence). This CDR3 is built from 14 residues. V lost 5 bases and J lost 7, with 18 bases in between. CDR3 nucleotides: TGTGCCAGCAGCCCGGGCCAGAGTGCCAGGGAGCAGTACTTC. Its translation is CASSPGQSAREQYF.

This clonotype has a count of ten or more. V and J are TRBV7-9 and TRBJ2-2; D assignment may be TRBD1 or TRBD2 (5 bases each). The ends were cut back, 3 bases at V and 3 bases at J, with 14 bases in the middle. CDR1 is SEHNR and CDR2 is FQNEAQ in the germline V gene (reference sequence). The CDR3 sequence is 16 residues long. In DNA form, the CDR3 reads TGTGCCAGCAGCTTCGGGGCCGGATTCTACACCGGGGAGCTGTTTTTT. This translates into CASSFGAGFYTGELFF.

The chain is built from TRBV27 and TRBJ2-7; D is possibly TRBD2 (5 bases). There are 12 residues in the CDR3. V was shortened by 6 bases and J by 5 bases, with 11 bases between the two germline ends. Germline V gene lookup returns CDR1 MNHEY and CDR2 SMNVEV (reference sequence). The CDR3 DNA reads as TGTGCCAGCAGGTCCCTCGGGAACGAGCAGTACTTC. It is translated as CASRSLGNEQYF.

This clonotype was counted ten times or more. At one boundary the junction diverges from the germline segment, which might be a read error. This rearrangement joins TRBV6-6 to TRBJ2-7; TRBD1 agrees at 7 bases. The germline gives CDR1 MNHNY, CDR2 SVGAGI (reference sequence). This CDR3 spans 17 amino acids. This CDR3 reads CASSHSKTGTDTYEQYF. CDR3 DNA: TGTGCCAGCAGTCACTCGAAGACCGGGACAGATACCTACGAGCAGTACTTC.

This clonotype was detected ten times or more. The gene calls are TRBV7-2 and TRBJ2-5, with 12 bases lining up with TRBD1. This CDR3 has 14 residues. Germline trimming cut 5 bases from V and 5 bases from J; bases unmatched to any gene: 3. CDR1 is SGHTA, CDR2 FQGNSA, per germline. The CDR3 loop reads CASSRDRGRETQYF. The CDR3 DNA reads as TGTGCCAGCAGCAGGGACAGGGGGCGGGAGACCCAGTACTTC.

This clonotype is termed medium-sized (0.01 to 0.1%). The rearrangement joins TRBV5-1 to TRBJ1-4; D is uncertain. The CDR3 extends over 14 amino acids. Trimming removed 7 bases from V and 5 bases from J, with 15 bases in between. The germline V gene has CDR1 SGHRS and CDR2 YFSETQ. DNA for the CDR3: TGCGCCAGCCGATCTTCCGTCGGGAATGAAAAACTGTTTTTT. This encodes CASRSSVGNEKLFF.

The chain employs TRBV7-9 and TRBJ2-3, with D perhaps matching TRBD2 (5 bases). Germline V gene lookup returns CDR1 SEHNR and CDR2 FQNEAQ (reference sequence). V was cut by 5 bases and J by 2 bases, with 20 bases left in between. The CDR3 runs to 17 residues. Written as DNA, the CDR3 is TGTGCCAGCAGCCAAGATCGGGTGCAGCGGTTCACAGATACGCAGTATTTT. Translating gives CASSQDRVQRFTDTQYF. Drawing the rest from reference TRBV7-9 and TRBJ2-3, the complete variable domain is DTGVSQNPRHKITKRGQNVTFRCDPISEHNRLYWYRQTLGQGPEFLTYFQNEAQLEKSRLLSDRFSAERPKGSFSTLEIQRTEQGDSAMYLCASSQDRVQRFTDTQYFGPGTRLTVL.

With respect to this clonotype: Compared with germline, one end of the junction differs, possibly owing to a read error. The V call is TRBV5-1, the J call TRBJ1-1, with D possibly matching TRBD1 (5 bases). Germline loops: CDR1 SGHRS, CDR2 YFSETQ. There are 14 residues in the CDR3. The CDR3: CAGSQGRKGTEAFF. The DNA for the CDR3 is TGCGCCGGCAGCCAGGGCAGGAAGGGCACTGAAGCTTTCTTT.

There are many counts of this clonotype. This CDR3 reads CASSSSGRVPETQYF. In DNA form, the CDR3 reads TGTGCCAGCAGCTCTAGCGGGAGAGTACCAGAGACCCAGTACTTC. V gene TRBV7-2 combines with J gene TRBJ2-5; TRBD2 aligns across 10 bases. This CDR3 region has 15 residues. Germline V CDR1 and CDR2: SGHTA, FQGNSA. J gave up 4 bases and V 4 bases, and 6 bases lay outside the gene matches.

This clonotype was seen a handful of times. The chain recombines TRBV4-1 with TRBJ1-3; D is perhaps TRBD1 (5 bases). Trimming stripped 8 bases from V and 8 bases from J, with 16 bases between. The germline V gene has CDR1 MGHRA and CDR2 YSYEKL. This CDR3 has 13 amino acids. CDR3 amino acids: CASSGRREHTIYF. The CDR3 DNA follows: TGCGCCAGCTCCGGTCGCAGGGAGCACACCATATATTTT.

This clonotype was counted many times. V gene TRBV5-6 combines with J gene TRBJ2-3; weak D call: TRBD1 (6 bases). The CDR3 runs to 16 residues. Germline V gene sequence: CDR1 SGHDT, CDR2 YYEEEE. V lost 4 bases, J lost 8 bases, and 23 bases lay in between. The CDR3 DNA is TGTGCCAGCAGCCCGATGGAGCAGGGGTTTTATGGTACGCAGTATTTT. Residues: CASSPMEQGFYGTQYF.